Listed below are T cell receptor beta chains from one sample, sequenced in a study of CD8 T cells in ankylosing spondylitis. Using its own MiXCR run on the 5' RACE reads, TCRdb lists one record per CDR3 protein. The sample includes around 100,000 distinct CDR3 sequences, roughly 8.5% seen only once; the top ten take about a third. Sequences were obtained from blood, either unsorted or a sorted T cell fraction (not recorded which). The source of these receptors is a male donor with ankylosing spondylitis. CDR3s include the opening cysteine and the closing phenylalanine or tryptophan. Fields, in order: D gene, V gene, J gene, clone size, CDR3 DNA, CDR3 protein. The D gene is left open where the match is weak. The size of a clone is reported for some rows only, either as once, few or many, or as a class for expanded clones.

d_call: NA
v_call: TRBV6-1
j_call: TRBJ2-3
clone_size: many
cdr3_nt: TGTGCCAGCAGTGAATTGCTTAACACAGATACGCAGTATTTT
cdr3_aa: CASSELLNTDTQYF

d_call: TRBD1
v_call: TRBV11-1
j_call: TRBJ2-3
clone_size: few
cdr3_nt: TGTGCCAGCAGCTTCGACCGGGACAGTGATTTATTCGCAGATACGCAGTATTTT
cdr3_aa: CASSFDRDSDLFADTQYF

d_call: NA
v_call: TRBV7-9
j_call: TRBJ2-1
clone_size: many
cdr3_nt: TGTGCCAGCAGCTCACAGGGCCTGGAGGAGCAGTTCTTC
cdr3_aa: CASSSQGLEEQFF

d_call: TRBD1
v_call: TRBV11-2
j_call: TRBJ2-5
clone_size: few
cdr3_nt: TGTGCCAGCAGCCCAGACGGTGGCAGGGGGCAGGAGACCCAGTACTTC
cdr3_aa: CASSPDGGRGQETQYF

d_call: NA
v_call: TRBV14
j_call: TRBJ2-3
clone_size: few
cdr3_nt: TGTGCCAGCAGCCAGAACCGGGACAGCACAGATACGCAGTATTTT
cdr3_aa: CASSQNRDSTDTQYF

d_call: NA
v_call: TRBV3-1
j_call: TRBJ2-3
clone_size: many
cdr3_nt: TGTGCCACTCTCGACACCTACACAGATACGCAGTATTTT
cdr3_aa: CATLDTYTDTQYF

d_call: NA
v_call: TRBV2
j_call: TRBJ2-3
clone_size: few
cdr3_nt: TGTGCAAGCAGGGCAGATACGCAGTATTTT
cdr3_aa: CASRADTQYF

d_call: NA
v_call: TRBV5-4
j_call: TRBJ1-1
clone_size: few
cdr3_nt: TGTGCCAGCAGCCCCGGGATTCAGGCTGAAGCTTTCTTT
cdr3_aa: CASSPGIQAEAFF

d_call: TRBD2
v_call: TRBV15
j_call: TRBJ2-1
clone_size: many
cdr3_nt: TGTGCCACCAGCAGAGTGGGGATAGCGGGAATGAATGAGCAGTTCTTC
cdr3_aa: CATSRVGIAGMNEQFF

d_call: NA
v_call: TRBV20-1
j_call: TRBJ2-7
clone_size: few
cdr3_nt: TGCAGTGCTAGGCCTAAACTAAAGGGCAACTCCTACGAGCAGTACTTC
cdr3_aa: CSARPKLKGNSYEQYF

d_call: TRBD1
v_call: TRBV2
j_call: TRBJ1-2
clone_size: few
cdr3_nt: TGTGCCAGCAGTGAAACCCCCTCAGGGGGCGGCGGCTACACCTTC
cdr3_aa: CASSETPSGGGGYTF

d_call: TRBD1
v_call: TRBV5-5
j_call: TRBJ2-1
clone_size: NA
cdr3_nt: TGTGCCAGCAGCTTGGCAGGGGGCGGAAGGAACAATGAGCAGTTCTTC
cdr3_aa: CASSLAGGGRNNEQFF

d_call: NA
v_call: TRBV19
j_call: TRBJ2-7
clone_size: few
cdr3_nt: TGTGCCAGTAGTCCGAATGGGGATTACGAGCAGTACTTC
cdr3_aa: CASSPNGDYEQYF

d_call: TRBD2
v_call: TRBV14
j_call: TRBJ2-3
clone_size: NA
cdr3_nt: TGTGCCAGCAGCCAAGAGACTCGACTAGCTGAACGTACAGATACGCAGTATTTT
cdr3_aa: CASSQETRLAERTDTQYF

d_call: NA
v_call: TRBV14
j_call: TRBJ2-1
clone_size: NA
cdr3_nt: TGTGCCAGCAGCCAAGATTGGACCAAGGAGCAGTTCTTC
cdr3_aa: CASSQDWTKEQFF

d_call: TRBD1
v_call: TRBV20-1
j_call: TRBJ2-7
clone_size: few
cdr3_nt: TGCAGTGCCTACGACCGGGACAGCGACGCCTACGAGCAGTACTTC
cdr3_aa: CSAYDRDSDAYEQYF

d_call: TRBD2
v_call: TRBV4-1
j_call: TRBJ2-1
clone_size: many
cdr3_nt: TGCGCCAGCAGCCAAGTTCTAGCGGGAGTCGATGAGCAGTTCTTC
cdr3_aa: CASSQVLAGVDEQFF

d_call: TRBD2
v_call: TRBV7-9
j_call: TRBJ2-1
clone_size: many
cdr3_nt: TGTGCCAGCATCCCTGGGGCGGGAGTATCCTACAATGAGCAGTTCTTC
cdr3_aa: CASIPGAGVSYNEQFF

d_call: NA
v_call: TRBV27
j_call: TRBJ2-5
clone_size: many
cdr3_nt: TGTGCCAGCAGTAGCCGGGGCCTAGAGACCCAGTACTTC
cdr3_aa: CASSSRGLETQYF

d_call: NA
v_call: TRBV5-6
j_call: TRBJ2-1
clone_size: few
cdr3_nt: TGTGCCAGCAGCTTCGTAGACAATGAGCAGTTCTTC
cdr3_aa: CASSFVDNEQFF

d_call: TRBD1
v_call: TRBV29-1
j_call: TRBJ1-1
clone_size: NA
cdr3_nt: TGCAGCGTTGGGCCAGGGGGCGCGGGGTCGAACACTGAAGCTTTCTTT
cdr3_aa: CSVGPGGAGSNTEAFF

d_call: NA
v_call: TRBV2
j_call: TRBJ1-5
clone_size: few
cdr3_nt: TGTGCCAGCAGCCCCCATAGGACCTATAGCAATCAGCCCCAGCATTTT
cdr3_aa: CASSPHRTYSNQPQHF

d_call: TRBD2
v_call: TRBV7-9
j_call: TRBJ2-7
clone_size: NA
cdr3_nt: TGTGCCAGCAGCCCTTCCGGGACTAGCTTCTCCGAGCAGTACTTC
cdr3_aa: CASSPSGTSFSEQYF

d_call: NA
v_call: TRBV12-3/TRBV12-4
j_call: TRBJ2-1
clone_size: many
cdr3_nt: TGTGCCAGCAGTTTAGGGCTGTCCTACAATGAGCAGTTCTTC
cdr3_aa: CASSLGLSYNEQFF

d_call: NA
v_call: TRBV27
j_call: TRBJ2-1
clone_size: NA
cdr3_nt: TGTGCCAGCAGTTTCCTGGGGATCGCCAATGAGCAGTTCTTC
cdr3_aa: CASSFLGIANEQFF

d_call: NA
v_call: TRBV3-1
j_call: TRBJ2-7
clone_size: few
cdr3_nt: TGTGCCAGCAGCCAAGTTGGTGGGGGGGGGCAAGATTACGAGCAGTACTTC
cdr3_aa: CASSQVGGGGQDYEQYF

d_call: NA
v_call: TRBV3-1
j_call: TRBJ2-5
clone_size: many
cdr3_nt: TGTGCCAGCAGAGGTATAGATTCGGAAAGGGGAGAGACCCAGTACTTC
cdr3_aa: CASRGIDSERGETQYF

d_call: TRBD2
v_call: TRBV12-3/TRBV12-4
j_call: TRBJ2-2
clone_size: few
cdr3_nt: TGTGCCAGCAGTTTTAGCGGGAGTGGCACCGGGGAGCTGTTTTTT
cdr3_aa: CASSFSGSGTGELFF

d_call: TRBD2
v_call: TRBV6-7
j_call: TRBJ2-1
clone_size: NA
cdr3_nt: TGTGCCCACGACGAGGACGAGCCCCCTAGCGGATATTACAATGAGCAGTTCTTC
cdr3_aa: CAHDEDEPPSGYYNEQFF

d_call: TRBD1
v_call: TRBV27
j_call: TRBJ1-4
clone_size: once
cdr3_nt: TGTGCCAGCAGTCTTCAGGGGGCTGGAGAAAAACTGTTTTTT
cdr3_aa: CASSLQGAGEKLFF

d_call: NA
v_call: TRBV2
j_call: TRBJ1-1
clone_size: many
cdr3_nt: TGTGCCAGCAGTGGGTCGGGGAAGAACACTGAAGCTTTCTTT
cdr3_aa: CASSGSGKNTEAFF

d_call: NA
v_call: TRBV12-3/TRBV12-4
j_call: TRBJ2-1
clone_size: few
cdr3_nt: TGTGCCAGCAGTTTTAGTACTAGCCACAATGAGCAGTTCTTC
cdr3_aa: CASSFSTSHNEQFF

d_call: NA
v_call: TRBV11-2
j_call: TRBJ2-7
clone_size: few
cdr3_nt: TGTGCCAGCAGCTTAGTGGGACTCGAGCAGTACTTC
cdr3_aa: CASSLVGLEQYF

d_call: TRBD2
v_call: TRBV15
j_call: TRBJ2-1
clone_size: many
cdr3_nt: TGTGCCACCAGCTGGGGACTAGCGGGAGTTAACAATGAGCAGTTCTTC
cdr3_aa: CATSWGLAGVNNEQFF

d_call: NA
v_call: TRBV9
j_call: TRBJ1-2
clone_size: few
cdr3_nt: TGTGCCAGCGGAGGACGTAGGTATGGCTACACCTTC
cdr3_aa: CASGGRRYGYTF

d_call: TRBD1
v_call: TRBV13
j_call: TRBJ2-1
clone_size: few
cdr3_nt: TGTGCCAGCAGCTTCGAGAGTAGGACAGGGGGTGAGCAGTTCTTC
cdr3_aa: CASSFESRTGGEQFF

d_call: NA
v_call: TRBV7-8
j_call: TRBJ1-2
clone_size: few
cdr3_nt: TGTGCCAGCAGTCAAACCGGGGACATTAACTATGGCTACACCTTC
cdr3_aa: CASSQTGDINYGYTF

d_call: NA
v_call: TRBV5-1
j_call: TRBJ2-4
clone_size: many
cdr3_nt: TGCGCCAGCAGCTTCGGGCTGGGACCCAAAAACATTCAGTACTTC
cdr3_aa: CASSFGLGPKNIQYF

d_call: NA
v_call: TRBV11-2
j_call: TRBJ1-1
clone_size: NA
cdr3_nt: TGTGCCAGCAGCTATATATCCGGGACCTCCGAGGAGAGCACTGAAGCTTTCTTT
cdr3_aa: CASSYISGTSEESTEAFF

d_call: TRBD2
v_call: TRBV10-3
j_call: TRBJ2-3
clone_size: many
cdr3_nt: TGTGCCATCAGTGACAGCGGGAGAGGGACAGATACGCAGTATTTT
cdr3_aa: CAISDSGRGTDTQYF